This passage covers 5 T cell receptor beta chains from one sample sequenced in a study of CD8+ T cells in alopecia areata. Sequencing relied on a cDNA template that was reverse transcribed from extracted RNA. Some clones are missing from TCRdb's copy, which holds only in-frame ones; the method was immunoSEQ multiplex PCR. The data show 90,000 to 100,000 clones, roughly two thirds seen once. Stated treatment: oral pan-JAK inhibitor, 5-10 mg twice daily. Sequences were derived from CD8+ T cells sorted from blood, sampled at week 4, from a patient treated with tofacitinib. All receptors derive from a human donor with alopecia areata.

The chain is built from TRBV5-1 and TRBJ2-7; D is unclear. From germline, CDR1 is SGHRS and CDR2 YFSETQ. The V end was cut by 4 bases, the J end by 2 bases, with 19 bases between. The CDR3 runs 16 residues. The CDR3 coding sequence is TGCGCCAGCAGCCACCTACCGCCGAGGCATCCCTACGAGCAGTACTTC. Protein product: CASSHLPPRHPYEQYF.

The V gene is TRBV28, the J gene TRBJ2-5; TRBD1 matches at 9 bases. The junction had 4 bases not matched to a gene; V was cut back by 6 bases and J by 2 bases. The CDR3 sequence is 14 residues long. The germline V gene has CDR1 MDHEN and CDR2 SYDVKM. The CDR3 DNA follows: TGTGCCAGCAGAACAGGGGGCGAGCAAGAGACCCAGTACTTC. Its protein is CASRTGGEQETQYF.

The chain combines TRBV9 with TRBJ2-3; 7 bases line up with TRBD2. The V segment lost 0 bases and the J segment 1 base; nucleotides outside the gene matches: 2. Germline V lookup: CDR1 SGDLS, CDR2 YYNGEE. The length of the CDR3 is 15 residues. The CDR3 region is CASSVERERTDTQYF. The CDR3 DNA sequence: TGTGCCAGCAGCGTAGAGCGGGAACGCACAGATACGCAGTATTTT.

This clone appeared a few times. V is TRBV29-1 and J is TRBJ2-2; TRBD1 agrees at 7 bases. This CDR3 has 15 residues. Trimming cost V 0 bases and J 4 bases; bases outside gene matches: 5. The germline gives CDR1 SQVTM, CDR2 ANQGSEA. In DNA form, the CDR3 reads TGCAGCGTTGAAGATAACAGGGGATCCACCGGGGAGCTGTTTTTT. It codes for CSVEDNRGSTGELFF.

This sequence joins TRBV7-9 and TRBJ1-5, with D perhaps matching TRBD1 (5 bases). V was shortened by 5 bases and J by 4 bases, with 9 bases between the two germline ends. Looked up from germline, CDR1 is SEHNR and CDR2 is FQNEAQ (reference sequence). CDR3 length: 13 residues. In DNA form, the CDR3 reads TGTGCCAGCAGCACAGGAACTAATCAGCCCCAGCATTTT. It codes for CASSTGTNQPQHF.